This entry lists 14 T cell receptor beta chains sequenced from one sample in a study of cytomegalovirus exposure and HLA in healthy donors. Assay: immunoSEQ multiplex PCR; the TCRdb copy retains only in-frame clones and omits some. Of roughly 150,000 clones in the sample, around 85% were seen once. The sample taken for sequencing was PBMCs. The receptors were sampled from a woman in her 30s in good health and CMV-seronegative.

This clone was counted a single time. The chain has TRBV10-3 and TRBJ2-7, with a weak D call TRBD1 (6 bases). V lost 2 bases and J 1 base, leaving 12 bases between the germline ends. The germline V gene encodes CDR1 ENHRY and CDR2 SYGVKD. The CDR3 length is 15 residues. The CDR3 DNA reads TGTGCCATCAGTGAGCCCCGGGACACGTCCTACGAGCAGTACTTC. Protein sequence: CAISEPRDTSYEQYF.

The V gene is TRBV6-1, the J gene TRBJ2-3, with 8 bases lining up with TRBD2. The CDR3 is 14 residues long. The J segment lost 1 base and the V segment lost 6 bases, leaving 3 bases of the junction unmatched. Germline-derived CDR1 and CDR2 are MNHNS and SASEGT. CDR3 nucleotides: TGTGCCAGCAGAGCGGGAGCGGGCACAGATACGCAGTATTTT. It specifies CASRAGAGTDTQYF.

This clone appeared a few times. V and J are TRBV7-2 and TRBJ2-7, with TRBD2 as a possible D gene (6 bases). The germline V gene encodes CDR1 SGHTA and CDR2 FQGNSA. The CDR3 runs to 13 residues. V was trimmed by 4 bases and J by 4 bases, leaving 11 bases between them. The CDR3 region is CASSSGTLYEQYF. CDR3 nucleotides: TGTGCCAGCAGCTCAGGGACTTTATACGAGCAGTACTTC.

The chain links TRBV2 to TRBJ2-3; D may be TRBD1 or TRBD2 (5 bases each). CDR1 is SNHLY, CDR2 FYNNEI, per germline. Between the trimmed V and J ends, which lost 6 bases and 2 bases, there was a span of 18 bases. This CDR3 is 16 amino acids long. This CDR3 reads CASSLLGFGATDTQYF. CDR3 coding DNA: TGTGCCAGCAGCTTACTAGGTTTTGGGGCCACAGATACGCAGTATTTT.

The chain combines TRBV5-4 with TRBJ2-3; TRBD2 aligns across 8 bases. CDR1 and CDR2 from the germline V gene are SGHNT and YYREEE (reference sequence). The CDR3 has 16 amino acids. V gave up 0 bases and J gave up 0 bases; unmatched junction bases: 3. CDR3 in amino acids: CASSLAQRGSTDTQYF. The CDR3 DNA sequence: TGTGCCAGCAGCTTGGCCCAGCGGGGGAGCACAGATACGCAGTATTTT.

The V call is TRBV5-6, the J call TRBJ2-1; either TRBD1 or TRBD2 may supply D (6 bases each). Germline V gene sequence: CDR1 SGHDT, CDR2 YYEEEE. Trimming pared 4 bases from V and 2 bases from J, leaving 13 bases between. The CDR3 totals 15 residues. The CDR3 region is CASSTSGATYNEQFF. The CDR3 DNA is TGTGCCAGCAGCACGTCGGGGGCCACCTACAATGAGCAGTTCTTC.

The chain joins TRBV7-8 to TRBJ2-2, with 7 bases lining up with TRBD1. CDR1 and CDR2 (germline): SGHVS, FQNEAQ. The J segment lost 3 bases and the V segment lost 6 bases, leaving 10 bases of the junction unmatched. The CDR3 consists of 16 residues. The CDR3 is CASSPDRAGDTGELFF. In nucleotides, the CDR3 is TGTGCCAGCAGTCCCGACAGGGCAGGAGACACCGGGGAGCTGTTTTTT.

The chain couples TRBV5-6 to TRBJ1-1; D unresolved. Trimming took 0 bases from V and 1 from J, leaving 4 bases between them. Germline-derived CDR1 and CDR2 are SGHDT and YYEEEE. This CDR3 contains 13 residues. The CDR3 here is CASSLARNTEAFF. In nucleotides, the CDR3 is TGTGCCAGCAGCTTGGCCAGGAACACTGAAGCTTTCTTT.

The V and J genes are TRBV2 and TRBJ2-7; 11 positions match TRBD1. Germline CDR1 reads SNHLY; CDR2 reads FYNNEI. This CDR3 spans 15 amino acids. Unmatched junction bases numbered 6, after V lost 6 bases and J lost 2 bases. The CDR3 nucleotides are TGTGCCAGCAGACTGGGGACAGGGGGAGCCTACGAGCAGTACTTC. This encodes CASRLGTGGAYEQYF.

The gene calls are TRBV19 and TRBJ2-7; no clear D gene. Deletions cut 7 bases from V and 0 bases from J, with 7 bases between. There are 12 residues in the CDR3. The germline V gene has CDR1 LNHDA and CDR2 SQIVND (reference sequence). The CDR3 sequence is CASTNTSYEQYF. CDR3 coding DNA: TGTGCCAGTACCAACACCTCCTACGAGCAGTACTTC.

This clone was counted only a few times. The chain has TRBV14 and TRBJ2-7, with a possible D match to TRBD2 (5 bases). CDR1 and CDR2 from the germline V gene are SGHDN and FVKESK. CDR3 length equals 14 residues. V was clipped by 1 base and J by 7 bases, with 14 bases between them. The CDR3 sequence: CASSQVGWRVEQYF. Here the CDR3 DNA reads TGTGCCAGCAGCCAAGTCGGTTGGCGGGTTGAGCAGTACTTC. The variable domain in full, completed from reference TRBV14 and TRBJ2-7, reads EAGVTQFPSHSVIEKGQTVTLRCDPISGHDNLYWYRRVMGKEIKFLLHFVKESKQDESGMPNNRFLAERTGGTYSTLKVQPAELEDSGVYFCASSQVGWRVEQYFGPGTRLTVT.

The J gene is TRBJ2-7, the V gene TRBV19, with 10 bases that match TRBD1. Germline-derived CDR1 and CDR2 are LNHDA and SQIVND (reference sequence). The trim removed 5 bases at V and 2 bases at J, leaving 3 bases unmatched. The CDR3 has 14 amino acids. The CDR3 region is CASSPGQGAYEQYF. The CDR3 DNA reads as TGTGCCAGTAGTCCCGGACAGGGGGCCTACGAGCAGTACTTC. Complete variable domain (other parts from reference TRBV19 and TRBJ2-7): DGGITQSPKYLFRKEGQNVTLSCEQNLNHDAMYWYRQDPGQGLRLIYYSQIVNDFQKGDIAEGYSVSREKKESFPLTVTSAQKNPTAFYLCASSPGQGAYEQYFGPGTRLTVT.

CDR3 loop: CASTPAFNYGYTF. CDR3 sequence (DNA): TGTGCCAGCACCCCCGCCTTTAACTATGGCTACACCTTC. The chain links TRBV6-5 to TRBJ1-2, with D uncertain. Germline V gene data show CDR1 as MNHEY and CDR2 as SVGAGI. The CDR3 contains 13 residues. Trimming stripped 7 bases from V and 1 base from J, with 10 bases between.

In nucleotides, the CDR3 is TGTGCCAGCAGTCGACAGCCAAGCACAGATACGCAGTATTTT. Its protein product is CASSRQPSTDTQYF. The V gene is TRBV6-5, the J gene TRBJ2-3, with D maybe TRBD1 (5 bases). The CDR3 has 14 amino acids. The V gene lost 5 bases and the J gene lost 0 bases, with 9 bases spanning the gap. Per the germline V gene, CDR1 is MNHEY and CDR2 is SVGAGI.